The present entry profiles one T cell receptor (beta chain) with its context. J was trimmed by 3 bases and V by 4 bases; bases with no gene match: 3. The CDR3 extends over 13 amino acids. CDR1 is SGHRS, CDR2 YFSETQ, per germline. These data belong to a study of blood T cell repertoires in COVID-19. Study at large: COVID-19 samples, acute and convalescent, were from the United States, Italy and Spain.

As handled by the study authors: Estimation of nucleated cell counts was performed using reference gene primer amplification. Using immunoSEQ multiplex PCR, the repertoire was profiled, and TCRdb retains in-frame clones only, with some absent. V, J and clone size derive from that table, while D and trimming were established from the DNA sequence. The sample consists of hundreds of thousands of clones, under 90% of them appearing once. This TCR was recovered from a woman over 75 with active or convalescent COVID-19. The specimen sequenced was peripheral blood. This rearrangement joins TRBV5-1 to TRBJ1-2; 7 bases agree with TRBD1. CDR3 nucleotides: TGCGCCAGCAGCCGGCAGGGGGACTATGGCTACACCTTC. This gives the protein CASSRQGDYGYTF. Based on the CDR3 plus reference TRBV5-1 and TRBJ1-2, the full variable domain is KAGVTQTPRYLIKTRGQQVTLSCSPISGHRSVSWYQQTPGQGLQFLFEYFSETQRNKGNFPGRFSGRQFSNSRSEMNVSTLELGDSALYLCASSRQGDYGYTFGSGTRLTVV.